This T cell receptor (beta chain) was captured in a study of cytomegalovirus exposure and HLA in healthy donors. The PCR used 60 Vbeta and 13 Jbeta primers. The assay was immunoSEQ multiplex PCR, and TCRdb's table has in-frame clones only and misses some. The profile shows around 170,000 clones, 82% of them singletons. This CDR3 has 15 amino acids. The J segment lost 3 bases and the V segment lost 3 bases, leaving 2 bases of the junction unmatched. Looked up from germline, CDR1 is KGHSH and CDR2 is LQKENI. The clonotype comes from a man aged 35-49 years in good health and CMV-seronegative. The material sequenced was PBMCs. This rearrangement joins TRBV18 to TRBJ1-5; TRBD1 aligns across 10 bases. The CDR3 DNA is TGTGCCAGCTCACCCGGGACAGGGGCCAATCAGCCCCAGCATTTT. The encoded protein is CASSPGTGANQPQHF.